The rows below give T cell receptor beta chains drawn from one sample of a study of cytomegalovirus exposure and HLA in healthy donors. The table came from immunoSEQ multiplex PCR; TCRdb's copy has only in-frame clones and leaves some out. This sample has about 160,000 clones; 65% to 80% occur once, and the top ten carry about 2.1%. Sequenced input: PBMCs. The receptors derive from a female donor in good health and CMV-seronegative. Both conserved end residues are trimmed from each CDR3. Each record gives: D gene, clone size, V gene, J gene, CDR3 protein. A D gene is named only where the DNA matches it firmly. A clone size is listed for some rows: how often the clone was seen (once, few, many), or a class if it is expanded.

NA,NA,TRBV18,TRBJ1-2,ASSPPSTGGYT
NA,few,TRBV6-1,TRBJ2-7,ASSRPTAGSGEQY
NA,NA,TRBV6-5,TRBJ1-3,ASSPRTGRGNTIY
TRBD2,NA,TRBV7-7,TRBJ2-2,ASSLNPPSGRAGTGELF
TRBD2,NA,TRBV5-4,TRBJ2-7,ASSSGLAGGTRYEQY
TRBD2,NA,TRBV19,TRBJ2-7,ASSPFQVAGSYEQY
NA,NA,TRBV19,TRBJ2-7,ASSNPGSSYEQY
TRBD2,few,TRBV5-4,TRBJ2-3,ASSLGREGYTQY
NA,NA,TRBV19,TRBJ1-1,ASSNTGLNTEAF
TRBD1,NA,TRBV29-1,TRBJ2-3,SVGGQGALGDTQY
NA,NA,TRBV11-2,TRBJ1-2,ASSSSPTGDYGYT
NA,NA,TRBV6-1,TRBJ2-7,ASSEKGDEQY
TRBD2,NA,TRBV7-6,TRBJ2-5,ASSLEPWVAGGGETQY
NA,NA,TRBV5-1,TRBJ1-1,ASTLGGETEAF
TRBD2,NA,TRBV30,TRBJ2-1,AWSLGTSGYNEQF
NA,NA,TRBV29-1,TRBJ1-2,SVPQLASVDGYT
TRBD1,NA,TRBV7-9,TRBJ2-3,ASSRQGAITDTQY
NA,NA,TRBV6-5,TRBJ2-3,ASSLGLSGDTQY
NA,NA,TRBV5-6,TRBJ1-1,ASSLPLNTEAF
TRBD2,NA,TRBV7-2,NA,ASSYGLAVSYEQY
NA,NA,TRBV27,TRBJ1-2,ASSLSLGGVISSFYGYT
NA,NA,TRBV2,TRBJ2-5,ATQETRETQY
NA,NA,TRBV5-4,TRBJ1-1,ASSPIRGSNTEAF
NA,NA,TRBV19,TRBJ1-5,ASSLREGNQPQH
NA,NA,TRBV5-1,TRBJ1-2,ASSGQGYGYT
NA,few,TRBV6-6,TRBJ2-2,ASSYAGRKNTGELF
TRBD2,NA,TRBV6-6,TRBJ2-1,ASTRFTSGGAHEQF